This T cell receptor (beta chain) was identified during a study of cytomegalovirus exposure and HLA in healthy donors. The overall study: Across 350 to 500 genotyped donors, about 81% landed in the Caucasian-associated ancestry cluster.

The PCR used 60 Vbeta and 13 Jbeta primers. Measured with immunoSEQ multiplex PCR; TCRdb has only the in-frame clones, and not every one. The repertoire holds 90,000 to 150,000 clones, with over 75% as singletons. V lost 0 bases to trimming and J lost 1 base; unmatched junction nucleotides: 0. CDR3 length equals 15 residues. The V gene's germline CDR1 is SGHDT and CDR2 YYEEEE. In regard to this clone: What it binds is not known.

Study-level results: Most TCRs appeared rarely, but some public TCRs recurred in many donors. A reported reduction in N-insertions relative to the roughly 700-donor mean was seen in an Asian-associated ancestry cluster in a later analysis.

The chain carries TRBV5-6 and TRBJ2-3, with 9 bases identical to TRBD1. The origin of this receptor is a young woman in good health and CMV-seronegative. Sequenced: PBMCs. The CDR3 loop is CASSLGTGGTDTQYF. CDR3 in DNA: TGTGCCAGCAGCTTGGGGACAGGGGGCACAGATACGCAGTATTTT.